This T cell receptor (beta chain) was sequenced for a study of post-analysis software for immune sequencing data. Looking at the study overall: Some patients lacked subtype; others had relapsing-remitting, secondary progressive or progressive-relapsing disease. Study-wide findings and caveats: Comparison of patients with controls showed about 5 TRBV segments more frequent in patients, TRBV5-6, TRBV5-1 and TRBV20-1 among them. Controls showed significantly higher normalized Chao1 diversity than did multiple sclerosis patients. By F measure, strong co-clustering occurred among samples prepared in the same batch.

From germline, CDR1 is LGHDT and CDR2 YNNKEL (reference sequence). The CDR3 consists of 14 residues. V was pared by 5 bases and J by 10 bases, with 7 bases of the junction left unmatched. Unique molecular identifiers tagged the TCR beta cDNA libraries. The authors obtained some 500,000 cDNA molecules from about 0.94 to 9.7 million T cells. TCRdb re-analysed the PCR reads in MiXCR, keeping a single row per CDR3 protein. Among hundreds of thousands of distinct CDR3 sequences listed, 59% were seen once. About this clonotype: Its antigen is unknown.

The chain recombines TRBV3-1 with TRBJ2-1; 11 bases match TRBD2. The clonotype comes from a girl aged 2-9 years with multiple sclerosis. The sample taken for sequencing was blood. The CDR3 DNA follows: TGTGCCAGCAGCTCGTCGACTAGCGGGGCAGAGCAGTTCTTC. Translation: CASSSSTSGAEQFF.